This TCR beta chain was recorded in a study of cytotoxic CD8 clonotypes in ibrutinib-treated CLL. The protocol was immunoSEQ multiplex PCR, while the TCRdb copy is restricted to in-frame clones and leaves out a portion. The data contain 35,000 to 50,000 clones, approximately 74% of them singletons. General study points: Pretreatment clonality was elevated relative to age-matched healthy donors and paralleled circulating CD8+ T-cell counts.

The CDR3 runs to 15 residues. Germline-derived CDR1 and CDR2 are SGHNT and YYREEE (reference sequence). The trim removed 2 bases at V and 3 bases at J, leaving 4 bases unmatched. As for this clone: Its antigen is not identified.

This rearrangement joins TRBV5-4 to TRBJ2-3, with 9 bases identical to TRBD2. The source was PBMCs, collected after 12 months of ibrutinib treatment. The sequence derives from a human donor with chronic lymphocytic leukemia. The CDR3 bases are TGTGCCAGCAGCTTAACTAGCGGGTCGACAGATACGCAGTATTTT. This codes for CASSLTSGSTDTQYF.